Listed below are T cell receptor beta chains from one sample, sequenced in a study of siplizumab effects on memory and regulatory T cells. Measured with immunoSEQ multiplex PCR; TCRdb has only the in-frame clones, and not every one. Of fewer than 100,000 clones in the sample, around 94% were seen once. Material for sequencing was non-Treg CD4+ T cells sorted from blood. The origin of the receptors is a human donor in good health. CDR3s include the opening cysteine and the closing phenylalanine or tryptophan. A D gene is named only where the DNA matches it firmly. Size is omitted from some rows. Given values are once, few, many or a class for expanded clones.

.,TRBV28,TRBJ2-7,.,CASSLPTSYEQYF,TGTGCCAGCAGTTTACCTACTAGCTACGAGCAGTACTTC
.,TRBV7-8,TRBJ1-3,.,CASSLAGRGFGNTIYF,TGTGCCAGCAGCTTAGCGGGTAGGGGGTTTGGAAACACCATATATTTT
.,TRBV25-1,TRBJ1-2,.,CASSDPGGYTF,TGTGCCAGCAGTGACCCTGGTGGCTACACCTTC
.,TRBV6-6,TRBJ1-1,.,CASTSRPGFGTEAFF,TGTGCCAGCACCTCGAGGCCCGGGTTTGGCACTGAAGCTTTCTTT
TRBD1,TRBV5-1,TRBJ2-1,.,CASRQGVTGNEQFF,TGCGCCAGCAGGCAGGGGGTAACCGGCAATGAGCAGTTCTTC
.,TRBV14,TRBJ2-7,once,CASSQVLPEQYF,TGTGCCAGCAGCCAAGTTCTACCCGAGCAGTACTTC
TRBD1,TRBV19,TRBJ2-6,.,CASSMVGTESFSGANVLTF,TGTGCCAGTAGTATGGTAGGGACAGAGTCTTTCTCTGGGGCCAACGTCCTGACTTTC
.,TRBV5-4,TRBJ2-6,.,CASSMGTGGANVLTF,TGTGCCAGCAGCATGGGAACGGGTGGGGCCAACGTCCTGACTTTC
.,TRBV6-5,TRBJ1-1,once,CASSPTSWMNTEAFF,TGTGCCAGCAGCCCAACGAGTTGGATGAACACTGAAGCTTTCTTT
.,TRBV4-1,TRBJ1-2,.,CASSQASYYGYTF,TGCGCCAGCAGCCAAGCGTCTTACTATGGCTACACCTTC
.,TRBV6-4,TRBJ2-5,.,CASSLGQSIQETQYF,TGTGCCAGCAGTCTCGGACAGTCTATCCAAGAGACCCAGTACTTC
.,TRBV7-9,TRBJ1-1,.,CASSLEGLNTEAFF,TGTGCCAGCAGCTTAGAAGGGTTGAACACTGAAGCTTTCTTT
.,TRBV2,TRBJ1-5,.,CASSDPRTGNQPQHF,TGTGCCAGCAGTGATCCCCGTACAGGGAATCAGCCCCAGCATTTT
.,TRBV7-8,TRBJ1-1,.,CASSLGTRWGGRTEAFF,TGTGCCAGCAGCTTAGGTACTCGATGGGGGGGAAGGACTGAAGCTTTCTTT
.,TRBV7-2,TRBJ2-1,.,CASSQGLFYNEQFF,TGTGCCAGCAGCCAGGGACTGTTCTACAATGAGCAGTTCTTC
TRBD1,TRBV11-2,TRBJ2-7,.,CASSISGTGDYEQYF,TGTGCCAGCAGCATATCCGGGACAGGAGACTACGAGCAGTACTTC
.,TRBV14,TRBJ2-7,.,CASSQGDWGRLTYEQYF,TGTGCCAGCAGCCAAGGGGATTGGGGCAGGCTGACCTACGAGCAGTACTTC
TRBD2,TRBV18,TRBJ2-5,.,CASSRQTSGGETQYF,TGTGCCAGCTCACGCCAGACTAGCGGAGGAGAGACCCAGTACTTC
TRBD2,TRBV23-1,TRBJ2-7,.,CASSPPGSGGVYEQYF,TGCGCCAGCAGTCCCCCCGGATCGGGAGGAGTCTACGAGCAGTACTTC
.,TRBV27,TRBJ1-2,once,CASSFGGDYGYTF,TGTGCCAGCAGTTTCGGGGGGGACTATGGCTACACCTTC
.,TRBV6-1,TRBJ2-5,.,CASSVGMQETQYF,TGTGCCAGCAGTGTGGGGATGCAAGAGACCCAGTACTTC
.,TRBV4-2,TRBJ2-5,.,CASSQGERETQYF,TGTGCCAGCAGCCAAGGGGAGAGGGAGACCCAGTACTTC
.,TRBV18,TRBJ1-2,.,CASSAGYYGYTF,TGTGCCAGCTCCGCCGGGTACTATGGCTACACCTTC
TRBD1,TRBV2,TRBJ1-2,few,CASRGDSGYGYTF,TGTGCCAGCAGAGGGGACAGTGGATATGGCTACACCTTC
.,TRBV2,TRBJ1-2,.,CASSAGGFNYGYTF,TGTGCCAGCAGTGCCGGGGGTTTTAACTATGGCTACACCTTC
TRBD1,TRBV2,TRBJ1-4,once,CASSTGARNEKLFF,TGTGCCAGCAGCACAGGGGCCCGTAATGAAAAACTGTTTTTT
TRBD2,TRBV6-6,TRBJ2-3,.,CASSYSTSGGDTQYF,TGTGCCAGCAGTTACTCGACTAGCGGGGGGGATACGCAGTATTTT
.,TRBV9,TRBJ2-2,once,CASSPSGKLAGELFF,TGTGCCAGCAGCCCTTCAGGGAAACTGGCCGGGGAGCTGTTTTTT
.,TRBV11-1,TRBJ2-2,.,CASSYGMAGELFF,TGTGCCAGCAGCTATGGGATGGCCGGGGAGCTGTTTTTT
.,TRBV19,TRBJ1-1,few,CASTPGQINTEAFF,TGTGCCAGTACCCCTGGACAGATTAACACTGAAGCTTTCTTT
.,TRBV6-9,TRBJ1-6,few,CASSSSDSRFNSPLHF,TGTGCCAGCAGTTCGTCGGACAGCCGTTTTAATTCACCCCTCCACTTT
TRBD1,TRBV13,TRBJ2-1,.,CASSTGQGAYNEQFF,TGTGCCAGCAGCACAGGACAGGGGGCCTACAATGAGCAGTTCTTC
.,TRBV19,TRBJ2-2,.,CASSPTALAGELFF,TGTGCCAGTAGCCCGACTGCCCTCGCCGGGGAGCTGTTTTTT
.,TRBV11-3,TRBJ2-5,.,CASSRGPEETQYF,TGTGCCAGCAGCCGAGGGCCCGAAGAGACCCAGTACTTC